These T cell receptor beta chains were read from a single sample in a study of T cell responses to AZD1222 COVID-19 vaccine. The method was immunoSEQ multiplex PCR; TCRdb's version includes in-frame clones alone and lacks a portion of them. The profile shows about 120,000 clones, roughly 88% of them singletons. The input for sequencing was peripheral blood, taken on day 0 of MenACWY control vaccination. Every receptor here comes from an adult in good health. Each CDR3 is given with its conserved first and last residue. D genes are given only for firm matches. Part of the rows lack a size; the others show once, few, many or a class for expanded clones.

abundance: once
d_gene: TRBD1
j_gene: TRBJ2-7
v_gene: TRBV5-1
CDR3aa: CASSTSQGAREQYF
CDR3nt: TGCGCCAGCAGCACTAGTCAGGGGGCCCGCGAGCAGTACTTC

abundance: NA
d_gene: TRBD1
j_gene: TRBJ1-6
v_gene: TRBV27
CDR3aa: CASTIARTGGLSYNSPLHF
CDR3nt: TGTGCCAGCACAATCGCCCGGACAGGTGGGCTCTCCTATAATTCACCCCTCCACTTT

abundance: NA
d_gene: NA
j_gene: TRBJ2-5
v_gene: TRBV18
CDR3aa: CASSGATGGETQYF
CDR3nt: TGTGCCAGCTCAGGGGCCACCGGAGGAGAGACCCAGTACTTC

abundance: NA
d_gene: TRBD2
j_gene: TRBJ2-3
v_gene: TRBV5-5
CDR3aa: CASSFAPAGADTQYF
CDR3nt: TGTGCCAGCAGCTTCGCGCCAGCGGGGGCAGATACGCAGTATTTT

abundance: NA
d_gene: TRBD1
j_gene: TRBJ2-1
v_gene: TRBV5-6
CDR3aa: CASSPGTGRAYNEQFF
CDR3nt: TGTGCCAGCAGCCCCGGGACAGGGCGGGCCTACAATGAGCAGTTCTTC

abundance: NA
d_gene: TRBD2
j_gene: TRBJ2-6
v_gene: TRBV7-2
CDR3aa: CASSLGLAAAAGANVLTF
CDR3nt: TGTGCCAGCAGCTTAGGGCTAGCGGCTGCCGCTGGGGCCAACGTCCTGACTTTC

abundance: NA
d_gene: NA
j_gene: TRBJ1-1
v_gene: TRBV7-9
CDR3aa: CASRLLETEAFF
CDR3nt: TGTGCCAGCAGGCTTCTGGAGACTGAAGCTTTCTTT

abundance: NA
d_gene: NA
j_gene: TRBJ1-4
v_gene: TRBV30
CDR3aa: CAWSTDRTTNEKLFF
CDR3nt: TGTGCCTGGTCTACCGACAGGACAACTAATGAAAAACTGTTTTTT

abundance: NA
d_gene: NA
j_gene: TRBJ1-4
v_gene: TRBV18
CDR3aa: CASSPPTGKDGEKLFF
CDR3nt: TGTGCCAGCTCACCACCGACGGGGAAGGACGGTGAAAAACTGTTTTTT

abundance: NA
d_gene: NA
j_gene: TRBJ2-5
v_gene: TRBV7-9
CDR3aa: CASSRPQETQYF
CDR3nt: TGTGCCAGCAGCCGGCCCCAAGAGACCCAGTACTTC

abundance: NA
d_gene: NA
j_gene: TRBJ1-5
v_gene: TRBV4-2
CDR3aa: CASSQGLAAVDQPQHF
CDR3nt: TGTGCCAGCAGCCAAGGTCTAGCTGCGGTCGATCAGCCCCAGCATTTT

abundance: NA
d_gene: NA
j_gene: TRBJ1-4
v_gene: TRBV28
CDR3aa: CASSLIPRRNEKLFF
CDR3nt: TGTGCCAGCAGTTTAATACCCCGACGTAATGAAAAACTGTTTTTT

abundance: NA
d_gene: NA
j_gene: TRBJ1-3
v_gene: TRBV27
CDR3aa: CASPKLGGASGNTIYF
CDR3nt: TGTGCCAGCCCGAAGTTGGGGGGCGCGTCCGGAAACACCATATATTTT

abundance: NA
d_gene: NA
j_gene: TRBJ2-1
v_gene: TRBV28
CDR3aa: CASMGLGSSYNEQFF
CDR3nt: TGTGCCAGCATGGGTTTAGGTTCTTCCTACAATGAGCAGTTCTTC

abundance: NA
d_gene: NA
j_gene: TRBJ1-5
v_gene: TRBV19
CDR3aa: CASSIPPSTSSNQPQHF
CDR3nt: TGTGCCAGTAGTATCCCTCCAAGTACTTCTAGCAATCAGCCCCAGCATTTT

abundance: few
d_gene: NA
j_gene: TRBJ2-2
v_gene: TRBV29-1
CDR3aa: CSVEVLVSGGRTGELFF
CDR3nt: TGCAGCGTTGAAGTACTTGTATCGGGGGGCAGGACCGGGGAGCTGTTTTTT

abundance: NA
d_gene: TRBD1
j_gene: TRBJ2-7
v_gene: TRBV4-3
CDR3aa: CASSQAGPGQGFHEQYF
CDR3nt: TGCGCCAGCAGCCAAGCAGGCCCGGGACAGGGGTTCCACGAGCAGTACTTC

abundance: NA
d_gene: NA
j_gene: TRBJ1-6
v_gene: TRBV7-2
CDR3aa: CASSLGRSSYNSPLHF
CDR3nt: TGTGCCAGCAGCTTGGGGAGAAGCTCCTATAATTCACCCCTCCACTTT

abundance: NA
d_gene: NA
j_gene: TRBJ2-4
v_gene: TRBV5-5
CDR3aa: CASSLVGIKSLAKNIQYF
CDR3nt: TGTGCCAGCAGCTTAGTGGGGATTAAATCCCTAGCCAAAAACATTCAGTACTTC

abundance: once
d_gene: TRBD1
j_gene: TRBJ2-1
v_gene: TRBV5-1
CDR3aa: CASRADRGLYNEQFF
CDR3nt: TGCGCCAGCAGGGCGGACAGGGGGTTGTACAATGAGCAGTTCTTC

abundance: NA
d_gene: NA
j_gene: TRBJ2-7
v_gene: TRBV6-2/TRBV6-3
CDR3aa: CASSSSLGPYEQYF
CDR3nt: TGTGCCAGCAGTTCCTCACTAGGACCCTACGAGCAGTACTTC

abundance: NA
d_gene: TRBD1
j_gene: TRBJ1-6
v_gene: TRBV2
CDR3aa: CASIFGQGNNSPLHF
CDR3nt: TGTGCCAGTATCTTTGGACAGGGTAATAATTCACCCCTCCACTTT

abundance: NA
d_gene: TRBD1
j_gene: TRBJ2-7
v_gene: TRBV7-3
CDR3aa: CASSLNAGTGYEQYF
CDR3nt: TGTGCCAGCAGCTTAAATGCTGGGACAGGGTACGAGCAGTACTTC

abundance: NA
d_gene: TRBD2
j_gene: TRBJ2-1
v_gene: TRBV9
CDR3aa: CASSFSLGTSGPLEQFF
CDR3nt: TGTGCCAGCAGCTTTAGCTTAGGGACTAGCGGACCATTGGAGCAGTTCTTC

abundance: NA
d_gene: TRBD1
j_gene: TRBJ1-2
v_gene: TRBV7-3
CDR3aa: CASSPKDRAAGYTF
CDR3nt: TGTGCCAGCAGCCCTAAGGACAGGGCTGCTGGCTACACCTTC

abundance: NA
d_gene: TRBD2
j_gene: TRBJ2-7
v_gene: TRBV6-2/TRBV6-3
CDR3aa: CASSPLFPIAGSSSYEQYF
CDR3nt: TGTGCCAGCAGTCCCCTATTTCCGATAGCGGGCTCGAGCTCCTACGAGCAGTACTTC

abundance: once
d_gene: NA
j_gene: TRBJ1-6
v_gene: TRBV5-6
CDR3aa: CASRPGAAGDSPLHF
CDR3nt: TGTGCCAGCAGGCCCGGGGCAGCTGGTGATTCACCCCTCCACTTT

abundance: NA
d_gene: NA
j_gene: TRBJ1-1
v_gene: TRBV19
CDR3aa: CASSHSFTEAFF
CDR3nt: TGTGCCAGTAGCCACTCCTTCACTGAAGCTTTCTTT

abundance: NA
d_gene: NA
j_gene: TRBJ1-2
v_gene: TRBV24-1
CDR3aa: CATSDSVWGYTF
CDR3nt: TGTGCCACCAGTGATTCCGTTTGGGGCTACACCTTC

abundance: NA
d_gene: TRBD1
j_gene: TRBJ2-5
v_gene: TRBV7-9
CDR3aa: CASSSSTPTGWEETQYF
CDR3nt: TGTGCCAGCAGCTCCTCAACCCCGACAGGGTGGGAAGAGACCCAGTACTTC

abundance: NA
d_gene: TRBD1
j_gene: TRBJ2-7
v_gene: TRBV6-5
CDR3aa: CASSYVGDSPSYEQYF
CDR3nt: TGTGCCAGCAGTTACGTTGGGGACAGTCCTTCCTACGAGCAGTACTTC

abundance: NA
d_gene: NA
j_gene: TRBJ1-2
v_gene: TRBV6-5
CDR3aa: CASQTGKYYGYTF
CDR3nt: TGTGCCAGCCAGACGGGGAAGTACTATGGCTACACCTTC

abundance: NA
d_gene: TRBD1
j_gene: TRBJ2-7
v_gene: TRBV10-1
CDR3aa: CASSESGTGIHEQYF
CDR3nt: TGCGCCAGCAGTGAGTCCGGGACAGGGATCCACGAGCAGTACTTC

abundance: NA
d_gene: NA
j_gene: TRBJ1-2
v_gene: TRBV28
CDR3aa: CASSLPGLGGYTF
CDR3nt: TGTGCCAGCAGCTTACCAGGGCTGGGGGGCTACACCTTC

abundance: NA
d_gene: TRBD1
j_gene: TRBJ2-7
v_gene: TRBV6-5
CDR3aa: CASSYSGTGDEQYF
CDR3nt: TGTGCCAGCAGTTACTCCGGGACAGGCGACGAGCAGTACTTC

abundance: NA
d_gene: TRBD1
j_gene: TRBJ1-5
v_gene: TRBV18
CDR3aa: CASSPGTGGRNQPQHF
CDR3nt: TGTGCCAGCTCACCAGGGACAGGGGGCCGCAATCAGCCCCAGCATTTT

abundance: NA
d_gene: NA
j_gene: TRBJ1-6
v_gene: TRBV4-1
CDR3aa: CASSQDSPNSPLHF
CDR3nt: TGCGCCAGCAGCCAAGACAGCCCGAATTCACCCCTCCACTTT

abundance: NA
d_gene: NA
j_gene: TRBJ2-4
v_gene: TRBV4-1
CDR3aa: CASSQATALAKNIQYF
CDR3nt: TGCGCCAGCAGCCAAGCTACAGCGTTAGCCAAAAACATTCAGTACTTC

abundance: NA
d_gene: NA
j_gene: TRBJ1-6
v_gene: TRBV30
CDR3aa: CAWSVIGIGPLHF
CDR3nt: TGTGCCTGGAGTGTAATCGGTATTGGGCCCCTCCACTTT

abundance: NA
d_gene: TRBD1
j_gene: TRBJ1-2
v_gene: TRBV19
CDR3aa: CASSIAGTGDYGYTF
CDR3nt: TGTGCCAGTAGTATCGCTGGGACAGGCGATTATGGCTACACCTTC

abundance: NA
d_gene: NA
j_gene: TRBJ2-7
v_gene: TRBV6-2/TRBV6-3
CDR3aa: CASSYSIRPYEQYF
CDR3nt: TGTGCCAGCAGTTACTCGATCCGGCCTTACGAGCAGTACTTC

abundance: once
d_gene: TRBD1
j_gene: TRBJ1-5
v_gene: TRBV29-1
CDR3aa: CSVARDREGQPQHF
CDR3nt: TGCAGCGTTGCGCGGGACAGGGAGGGTCAGCCCCAGCATTTT

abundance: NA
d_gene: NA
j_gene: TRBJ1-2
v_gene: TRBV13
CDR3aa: CASSLGLNGYTF
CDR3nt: TGTGCCAGCAGCTTAGGCCTAAATGGCTACACCTTC

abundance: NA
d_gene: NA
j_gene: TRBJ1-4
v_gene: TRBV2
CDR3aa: CASSEAGGRNEKLFF
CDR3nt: TGTGCCAGCAGTGAAGCTGGGGGTAGGAATGAAAAACTGTTTTTT

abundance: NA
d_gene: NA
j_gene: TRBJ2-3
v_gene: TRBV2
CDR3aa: CASSEEADSTDTQYF
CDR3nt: TGTGCCAGCAGTGAAGAGGCAGACAGCACAGATACGCAGTATTTT

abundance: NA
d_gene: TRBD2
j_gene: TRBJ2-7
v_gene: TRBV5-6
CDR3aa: CASSLVGGSSYEQYF
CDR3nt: TGTGCCAGCAGCTTGGTGGGGGGGAGCTCCTACGAGCAGTACTTC

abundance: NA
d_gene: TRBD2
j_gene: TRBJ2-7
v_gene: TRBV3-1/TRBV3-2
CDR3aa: CASRTSGGYEQYF
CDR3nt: TGTGCCAGCCGGACTAGCGGGGGCTACGAGCAGTACTTC

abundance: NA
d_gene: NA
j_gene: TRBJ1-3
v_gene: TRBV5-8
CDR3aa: CASSLGQVFSSGNTIYF
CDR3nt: TGTGCCAGCAGCTTGGGGCAGGTTTTCTCCTCTGGAAACACCATATATTTT

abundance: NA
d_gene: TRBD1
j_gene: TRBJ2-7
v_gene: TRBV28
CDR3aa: CASSSTGTAHYEQYF
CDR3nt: TGTGCCAGCAGTTCCACCGGGACAGCCCACTACGAGCAGTACTTC

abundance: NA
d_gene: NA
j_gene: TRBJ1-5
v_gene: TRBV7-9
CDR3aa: CASSLSSGSPNQPQHF
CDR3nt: TGTGCCAGCAGCTTAAGCTCTGGGAGCCCCAATCAGCCCCAGCATTTT